This entry lists 30 T cell receptor beta chains sequenced from one sample in a study of blood T cells in healthy people across ages. PCR was performed a second time for about 7 to 12 cycles using a sample-barcoded 5' primer and a J-beta primer mix. MiXCR, run by TCRdb on the 5' RACE reads, gives a single entry per CDR3 protein. The sample contains hundreds of thousands of distinct CDR3 sequences, 40% to 50% of which appear only once. The sequencing input was blood. The receptors come from a man aged 60 to 69 in good health.

This clonotype has more than one count but fewer than ten. V and J are TRBV20-1 and TRBJ2-7; D gene ambiguous. The ends were cut back, 1 base at V and 5 bases at J, with 9 bases in the middle. There are 12 residues in the CDR3. The germline V gene has CDR1 DFQATT and CDR2 SNEGSKA (reference sequence). This chain's CDR3 is CSARVRNHEQYF. The CDR3 DNA reads as TGCAGTGCTAGAGTCCGTAATCACGAGCAGTACTTC.

At least ten counts were recorded for this clonotype. The genes are TRBV4-1 and TRBJ2-6; D is unresolved. V gave up 1 base and J gave up 0 bases, with 4 bases separating them. Germline values: CDR1 MGHRA, CDR2 YSYEKL. This CDR3 is built from 15 residues. In DNA, the CDR3 is TGCGCCAGCAGCCAAGGGCCCTCTGGGGCCAACGTCCTGACTTTC. Translated: CASSQGPSGANVLTF.

This clonotype showed up just a few times. V is TRBV7-9 and J is TRBJ1-6; D gene unclear. V gave up 1 base and J gave up 12 bases, with 13 bases separating them. Per the germline V gene, CDR1 is SEHNR and CDR2 is FQNEAQ (reference sequence). The CDR3 has 14 residues. CDR3 loop: CASSLGQAQGPLHF. Here the CDR3 DNA reads TGTGCCAGCAGCTTAGGGCAGGCCCAAGGACCCCTCCACTTT.

The chain carries TRBV7-2 and TRBJ2-1, with 10 bases lining up with TRBD2. V was pared by 5 bases and J by 13 bases, with 11 bases of the junction left unmatched. The germline V gene has CDR1 SGHTA and CDR2 FQGNSA. CDR3 length equals 14 residues. CDR3 amino acids: CASSDSGGLGTQFF. CDR3 bases: TGTGCCAGCAGCGATAGCGGGGGGCTCGGGACCCAGTTCTTC.

The J gene is TRBJ2-5, the V gene TRBV28; maybe TRBD1 (7 bases). Trimming stripped 2 bases from V and 5 bases from J, with 15 bases between. Germline CDR1 is MDHEN and CDR2 is SYDVKM. CDR3 length: 15 amino acids. The CDR3, as DNA: TGTGCCAGCAGTTTAGGTGGACAGGCGGGGGAGACCCAGTACTTC. Its protein product is CASSLGGQAGETQYF.

The chain uses TRBV11-2 and TRBJ1-1, with D uncertain. The ends were cut back, 2 bases at V and 6 bases at J, with 16 bases in the middle. Germline CDR1 SGHAT, CDR2 FQNNGV. The CDR3 is made up of 15 amino acids. The CDR3 DNA reads as TGTGCCAGCAGCTTAACCCTGACGAGTGGCTCTGAAGCTTTCTTT. This sequence encodes CASSLTLTSGSEAFF.

This clonotype was seen at least ten times. The chain links TRBV29-1 to TRBJ2-7, with 9 bases that match TRBD1. Germline CDR1 SQVTM, CDR2 ANQGSEA. The CDR3 consists of 16 residues. Germline trimming cut 4 bases from V and 3 bases from J; bases unmatched to any gene: 13. CDR3 DNA sequence: TGCAGCGTTGTCAAGAGACCGGGACAGGGCCACTACGAGCAGTACTTC. Translation gives CSVVKRPGQGHYEQYF.

The chain links TRBV6-1 to TRBJ1-2; D is perhaps TRBD1 (5 bases). Trimming took 2 bases from V and 5 from J, leaving 9 bases between them. CDR1 is MNHNS and CDR2 is SASEGT in the germline V gene. The CDR3 has 13 amino acids. The CDR3 reads CASSEWGEYGYTF. CDR3 in DNA: TGTGCCAGCAGTGAATGGGGCGAATATGGCTACACCTTC.

The genes are TRBV20-1 and TRBJ2-2; D may match TRBD1 or TRBD2 (5 bases each). The V gene's germline CDR1 is DFQATT and CDR2 SNEGSKA (reference sequence). The CDR3 is 15 residues long. The germline V and J ends were trimmed by 2 bases and 3 bases, with 13 bases remaining between them. CDR3 region: CSARSPGRDTGELFF. CDR3 coding DNA: TGCAGTGCTAGATCCCCAGGGCGGGACACCGGGGAGCTGTTTTTT.

The chain employs TRBV7-2 and TRBJ2-7; 10 bases match TRBD2. The J call may be faulty, since TRBJ2-5 better matches the DNA end. CDR1 is SGHTA, CDR2 FQGNSA, per germline. The CDR3 loop spans 16 amino acids. DNA for the CDR3: TGTGCCAGCAGCTTAGGGGCTAGCGGGGGTAGAGAGACCCAGTACTTC. Translated, it gives CASSLGASGGRETQYF.

The chain recombines TRBV20-1 with TRBJ2-5, with 10 bases identical to TRBD1. From germline, CDR1 is DFQATT and CDR2 SNEGSKA (reference sequence). The trim removed 4 bases at V and 6 bases at J, leaving 11 bases unmatched. The CDR3 is 15 amino acids. CDR3 in amino acids: CSAIRGDRGLQTQYF. The CDR3 nucleotides read TGCAGTGCTATTCGGGGGGACAGGGGCTTGCAGACCCAGTACTTC.

The genes are TRBV7-2 and TRBJ2-1; 8 bases align to TRBD2. Trimming cost V 4 bases and J 8 bases; bases outside gene matches: 7. This CDR3 region has 14 residues. CDR1 is SGHTA, CDR2 FQGNSA, per germline. CDR3 sequence reads: CASSWGTSVDEQFF. CDR3 DNA: TGTGCCAGCAGCTGGGGGACTAGTGTAGATGAGCAGTTCTTC.

The chain links TRBV5-5 to TRBJ1-3; D gene unclear. Germline V lookup: CDR1 SGHKS, CDR2 YYEKEE (reference sequence). Deletions cut 1 base from V and 0 bases from J, with 11 bases between. The CDR3 has 16 residues. The DNA of the CDR3 is TGTGCCAGCAGCTTGAAAGGACGGAACTCTGGAAACACCATATATTTT. It is translated as CASSLKGRNSGNTIYF. The full variable domain, its missing parts supplied by reference TRBV5-5 and TRBJ1-3, is DAGVTQSPTHLIKTRGQQVTLRCSPISGHKSVSWYQQVLGQGPQFIFQYYEKEERGRGNFPDRFSARQFPNYSSELNVNALLLGDSALYLCASSLKGRNSGNTIYFGEGSWLTVV.

V usage is TRBV6-1 and J usage is TRBJ1-5, with 8 bases aligning to TRBD1. Per germline, CDR1 MNHNS and CDR2 SASEGT. The CDR3 is 17 residues long. With 7 bases clipped from V and 11 bases from J, the junction kept 22 bases outside the gene matches. For the CDR3, the DNA is TGTGCCAGCACAAGTTCTGATTCAGGGGGCCCTTGGTTGTCCCAGCATTTT. It codes for CASTSSDSGGPWLSQHF.

The chain has TRBV5-1 and TRBJ2-7; 10 bases agree with TRBD1. This CDR3 has 14 residues. J gave up 5 bases and V 7 bases, and 9 bases lay outside the gene matches. Germline CDR1 reads SGHRS; CDR2 reads YFSETQ. This chain's CDR3 is CASQPGQGRNEQYF. The CDR3 bases are TGCGCCAGCCAACCGGGACAGGGGAGGAACGAGCAGTACTTC. The full variable domain, in which reference TRBV5-1 and TRBJ2-7 provide the parts outside the CDR3, is KAGVTQTPRYLIKTRGQQVTLSCSPISGHRSVSWYQQTPGQGLQFLFEYFSETQRNKGNFPGRFSGRQFSNSRSEMNVSTLELGDSALYLCASQPGQGRNEQYFGPGTRLTVT.

This chain connects TRBV27 to TRBJ2-5; 7 bases fit TRBD1. With 5 bases clipped from V and 5 bases from J, the junction kept 11 bases outside the gene matches. Looked up from germline, CDR1 is MNHEY and CDR2 is SMNVEV (reference sequence). The length of the CDR3 is 15 residues. The CDR3 reads CASSPLTGSFETQYF. DNA for the CDR3: TGTGCCAGCAGTCCCCTGACAGGGTCGTTTGAGACCCAGTACTTC.

The chain combines TRBV6-6 with TRBJ2-1; unclear D gene. This CDR3 region has 14 residues. The germline V and J ends were trimmed by 2 bases and 6 bases, with 11 bases remaining between them. CDR1 is MNHNY and CDR2 is SVGAGI in the germline V gene (reference sequence). As DNA, the CDR3 is TGTGCCAGCAGTTACGCGACACAAATCAATGAGCAGTTCTTC. It codes for CASSYATQINEQFF.

This clonotype has a handful of counts. This rearrangement joins TRBV10-3 to TRBJ1-1, with D perhaps matching TRBD1 (6 bases). This CDR3 has 15 residues. With 0 bases removed from V and 2 bases from J, the gap between germline ends came to 10 bases. Germline V gene data show CDR1 as ENHRY and CDR2 as SYGVKD. CDR3 loop: CAISESTGVNTEAFF. The CDR3 DNA follows: TGTGCCATCAGTGAGTCGACAGGCGTTAACACTGAAGCTTTCTTT.

J is TRBJ2-1 and V is TRBV5-5; possibly TRBD1 or TRBD2 for D (5 bases each). The germline V gene has CDR1 SGHKS and CDR2 YYEKEE (reference sequence). This CDR3 region has 15 residues. The ends were cut back, 6 bases at V and 2 bases at J, with 15 bases in the middle. In nucleotides, the CDR3 is TGTGCCAGCACCATTGGGACCGCCGCCTACAATGAGCAGTTCTTC. Translating gives CASTIGTAAYNEQFF.

In nucleotides, the CDR3 is TGTGCCAGCAGGGTCTCGGGTCATACTCCCTACGAGCAGTACTTC. This encodes CASRVSGHTPYEQYF. This sequence joins TRBV6-5 and TRBJ2-7; D is undetermined. CDR1 is MNHEY and CDR2 is SVGAGI in the germline V gene. The germline V and J ends were trimmed by 6 bases and 2 bases, with 17 bases remaining between them. The CDR3 has 15 residues.

J is TRBJ2-1 and V is TRBV29-1; 9 bases fit TRBD2. CDR3 length: 14 residues. The germline V gene encodes CDR1 SQVTM and CDR2 ANQGSEA. Trimming at V came to 4 bases and at J to 8 bases, leaving 9 bases not matched to a gene. The CDR3 sequence is CSVAFSGGGYEQFF. DNA of the CDR3: TGCAGCGTTGCATTTAGCGGGGGCGGCTATGAGCAGTTCTTC.

The J gene is TRBJ2-3, the V gene TRBV7-9; the D is unclear. The CDR3 is 13 amino acids. Trimming removed 0 bases from V and 7 bases from J, with 8 bases in between. Germline assignment: CDR1 SEHNR and CDR2 FQNEAQ (reference sequence). CDR3 bases: TGTGCCAGCAGCTTAGCAGCTGGGAATACGCAGTATTTT. As protein: CASSLAAGNTQYF.

This chain uses TRBV20-1 with TRBJ2-7, with a weak D call TRBD1 (6 bases). From germline, CDR1 is DFQATT and CDR2 SNEGSKA (reference sequence). Between the trimmed V and J ends, which lost 0 bases and 6 bases, there was a span of 15 bases. The CDR3 length is 14 residues. CDR3 in DNA: TGCAGTGCTAGAGATCCCAGGGGCGAGGTCGAGCAGTACTTC. It yields the protein CSARDPRGEVEQYF.

This clonotype was seen a handful of times. V is TRBV5-1 and J is TRBJ1-1; tentative D call: TRBD1 (5 bases). This CDR3 spans 13 amino acids. Germline V gene data show CDR1 as SGHRS and CDR2 as YFSETQ. V lost 7 bases, J lost 4 bases, and 14 bases lay in between. The CDR3 sequence is CASHGATGTEAFF. The DNA for the CDR3 is TGCGCCAGCCATGGGGCGACCGGCACTGAAGCTTTCTTT.

This clonotype has only one observation. This CDR3 reads CASTSAPRDRGPDEQYF. The CDR3 DNA follows: TGTGCCAGCACCTCCGCTCCGAGAGACAGGGGACCGGACGAGCAGTACTTC. This chain connects TRBV7-9 to TRBJ2-7; 8 nucleotides match TRBD1. Trimming removed 7 bases from V and 5 bases from J; junction bases left unmatched: 19. The CDR3 is made up of 17 amino acids. In germline, CDR1 is SEHNR, CDR2 FQNEAQ (reference sequence). The full variable domain, its missing parts supplied by reference TRBV7-9 and TRBJ2-7, is DTGVSQNPRHKITKRGQNVTFRCDPISEHNRLYWYRQTLGQGPEFLTYFQNEAQLEKSRLLSDRFSAERPKGSFSTLEIQRTEQGDSAMYLCASTSAPRDRGPDEQYFGPGTRLTVT.

This chain joins TRBV6-2 or TRBV6-3 and TRBJ1-1, with TRBD1 matching 8 bases. V shed 6 bases and J 3 bases; nucleotides not matched to a gene: 15. There are 17 residues in the CDR3. From germline, CDR1 is MNHEY and CDR2 SVGEGT. This CDR3 is CASRPGTGRSGDTEAFF. CDR3 coding DNA: TGTGCCAGCAGACCCGGGACAGGACGATCAGGGGACACTGAAGCTTTCTTT.

As for this clonotype: A much larger clone sits a single nucleotide away, making a read error possible. The gene calls are TRBV7-2 and TRBJ2-3; 9 nucleotides align to TRBD2. The V segment lost 5 bases and the J segment 4 bases; nucleotides outside the gene matches: 4. The length of the CDR3 is 14 residues. Germline V gene lookup returns CDR1 SGHTA and CDR2 FQGNSA. The CDR3 reads CASSPGTSSDTQYF. The CDR3 DNA reads as TGTGCCAGCAGCCCCGGGACTAGCTCAGATACGCAGTATTTT.

The chain carries TRBV7-2 and TRBJ2-7; no clear D gene. V lost 0 bases and J lost 5, with 11 bases in between. This CDR3 region has 14 residues. Germline V gene data show CDR1 as SGHTA and CDR2 as FQGNSA. Here the CDR3 DNA reads TGTGCCAGCAGCTTAGCTTTCGGACGAGACGAGCAGTACTTC. It codes for CASSLAFGRDEQYF. The full variable domain, with the rest looked up from reference TRBV7-2 and TRBJ2-7, is GAGVSQSPSNKVTEKGKDVELRCDPISGHTALYWYRQSLGQGLEFLIYFQGNSAPDKSGLPSDRFSAERTGGSVSTLTIQRTQQEDSAVYLCASSLAFGRDEQYFGPGTRLTVT.

This clonotype has more than one count but fewer than ten. The chain uses TRBV10-3 and TRBJ1-1; 7 nucleotides align to TRBD1. The CDR3 is made up of 13 amino acids. V lost 8 bases to trimming and J lost 1 base; unmatched junction nucleotides: 4. Germline V gene data show CDR1 as ENHRY and CDR2 as SYGVKD. CDR3: CAIGTAENTEAFF. Here the CDR3 DNA reads TGTGCCATCGGGACAGCTGAGAACACTGAAGCTTTCTTT.

This chain connects TRBV6-2 or TRBV6-3 to TRBJ1-1; 8 nucleotides agree with TRBD1. The CDR3 extends over 16 amino acids. With 1 base clipped from V and 0 bases from J, the junction kept 4 bases outside the gene matches. Germline V CDR1 and CDR2: MNHEY, SVGEGT. The CDR3 protein is CASSYYQGALNTEAFF. The DNA of the CDR3 is TGTGCCAGCAGTTACTATCAGGGGGCACTGAACACTGAAGCTTTCTTT.